This is a list of T cell receptor beta chains from one sample in a study of control samples from healthy donors and cancer patients. The table came from immunoSEQ multiplex PCR; TCRdb's copy has only in-frame clones and leaves some out. In the table there are roughly 50,000 clones, 95% to 96% of which are singletons. Sequenced input: blood. The receptors were sampled from a woman aged 25-40 years in good health. Both conserved end residues are part of each CDR3. Each record gives: clone size, J gene, D gene, V gene, CDR3 protein, CDR3 DNA. D genes are given only for firm matches. Size tells how often a clone was seen (once, few, many) or the class of an expanded clone, and some rows leave it out.

>once|TRBJ2-5|TRBD1|TRBV7-9
CASSLQGAVQETQYF
TGTGCCAGCAGCTTACAGGGGGCGGTCCAAGAGACCCAGTACTTC
>NA|TRBJ1-2|NA|TRBV2
CVVVVSNYGYTF
TGTGTAGTGGTAGTGTCTAACTATGGCTACACCTTC
>NA|TRBJ1-1|NA|TRBV28
CASSLNPRLGNTEAFF
TGTGCCAGCAGTTTAAACCCGCGTCTAGGAAACACTGAAGCTTTCTTT
>NA|TRBJ1-1|NA|TRBV27
CASSLSGLYRVGTEAFF
TGTGCCAGCAGTTTATCGGGCCTTTACAGGGTGGGCACTGAAGCTTTCTTT
>NA|TRBJ2-5|TRBD2|TRBV10-3
CAASPLAGQETQYF
TGTGCCGCCAGTCCCCTAGCGGGCCAAGAGACCCAGTACTTC
>NA|TRBJ1-1|NA|TRBV30
CAWSVGPGSVAEAFF
TGTGCCTGGAGTGTAGGGCCGGGGTCCGTCGCTGAAGCTTTCTTT
>NA|TRBJ1-2|NA|TRBV28
CASSPDLGYTF
TGTGCCAGCAGTCCAGACTTAGGCTACACCTTC
>NA|TRBJ2-7|NA|TRBV28
CASREQGGESTRWYF
TGTGCCAGCCGGGAACAGGGAGGGGAATCTACGAGGTGGTACTTC
>NA|TRBJ2-3|TRBD2|TRBV27
CASSFLAGYTDTQYF
TGTGCCAGCAGTTTCCTAGCGGGATACACAGATACGCAGTATTTT
>NA|TRBJ2-3|NA|TRBV7-6
CASSRLTTDTQYF
TGTGCCAGCAGCCGTCTAACAACAGATACGCAGTATTTT
>NA|TRBJ2-6|TRBD1|TRBV7-8
CASSLRQGKNSGANVLTF
TGTGCCAGCAGCTTGAGACAGGGAAAAAACTCTGGGGCCAACGTCCTGACTTTC
>NA|TRBJ2-1|NA|TRBV6-2/TRBV6-3
CASSYSTSEQFF
TGTGCCAGCAGTTACTCGACGTCTGAGCAGTTCTTC